The entry below describes one TCR beta chain. This record comes from a study of T-cell reconstitution after alpha-beta-depleted transplantation in children. The library targeted TCRbeta and was prepared with unique molecular identifiers. Via MiXCR, TCRdb re-called the PCR reads, giving one row per CDR3 protein. The sample consists of more than 450,000 distinct CDR3 sequences, 18% of them appearing once. V lost 5 bases to trimming and J lost 6 bases, with 15 bases between them. Germline values: CDR1 SQVTM, CDR2 ANQGSEA. The CDR3 extends over 13 amino acids. This sequence joins TRBV29-1 and TRBJ2-3, with D maybe TRBD2 (6 bases). This TCR came from a human donor who donated a stem cell graft to a child with acute lymphoblastic leukemia. The sequencing used PBMCs from the stem cell graft donor, collected from the stem cell graft. CDR3 amino acids: CSVPGSGADTQYF. CDR3 sequence (DNA): TGCAGCGTTCCAGGTAGCGGCGCTGATACGCAGTATTTT.